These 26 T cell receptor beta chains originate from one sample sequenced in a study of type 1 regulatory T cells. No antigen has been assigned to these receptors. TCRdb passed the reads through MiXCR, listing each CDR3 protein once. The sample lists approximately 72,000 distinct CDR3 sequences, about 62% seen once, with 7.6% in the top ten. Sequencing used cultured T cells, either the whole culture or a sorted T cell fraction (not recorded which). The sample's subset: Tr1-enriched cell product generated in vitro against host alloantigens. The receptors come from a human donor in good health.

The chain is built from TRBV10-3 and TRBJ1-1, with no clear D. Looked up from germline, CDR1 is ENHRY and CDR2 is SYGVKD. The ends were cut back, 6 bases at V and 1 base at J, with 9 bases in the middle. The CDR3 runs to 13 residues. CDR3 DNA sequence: TGTGCCATCAGGGACGCACAGAACACTGAAGCTTTCTTT. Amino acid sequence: CAIRDAQNTEAFF.

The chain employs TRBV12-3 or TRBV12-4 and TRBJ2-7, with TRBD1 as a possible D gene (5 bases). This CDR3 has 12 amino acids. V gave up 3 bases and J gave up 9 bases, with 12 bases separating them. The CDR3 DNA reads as TGTGCCAGCAGTTTCTTCAGGGTACCGCAGTACTTC. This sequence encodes CASSFFRVPQYF.

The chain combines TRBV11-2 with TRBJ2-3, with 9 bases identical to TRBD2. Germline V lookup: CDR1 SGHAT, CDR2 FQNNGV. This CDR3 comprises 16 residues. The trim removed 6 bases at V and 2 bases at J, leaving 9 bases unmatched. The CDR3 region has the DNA TGTGCCAGCAGGGGGTATAGCGGGAGTTCCACAGATACGCAGTATTTT. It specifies CASRGYSGSSTDTQYF.

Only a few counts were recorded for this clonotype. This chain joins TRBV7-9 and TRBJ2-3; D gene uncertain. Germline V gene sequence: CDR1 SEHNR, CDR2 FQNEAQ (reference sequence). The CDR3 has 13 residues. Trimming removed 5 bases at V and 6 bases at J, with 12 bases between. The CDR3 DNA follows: TGTGCCAGCAGCCTACCGGCCAGTGATACGCAGTATTTT. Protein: CASSLPASDTQYF.

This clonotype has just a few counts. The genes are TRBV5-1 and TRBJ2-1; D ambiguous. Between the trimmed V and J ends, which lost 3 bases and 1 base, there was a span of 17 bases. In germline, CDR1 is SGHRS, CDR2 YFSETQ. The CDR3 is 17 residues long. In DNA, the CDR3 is TGCGCCAGCAGCTCTTGGCGGACGATGATGTCCTACAATGAGCAGTTCTTC. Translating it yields CASSSWRTMMSYNEQFF. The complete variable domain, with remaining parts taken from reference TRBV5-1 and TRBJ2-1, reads KAGVTQTPRYLIKTRGQQVTLSCSPISGHRSVSWYQQTPGQGLQFLFEYFSETQRNKGNFPGRFSGRQFSNSRSEMNVSTLELGDSALYLCASSSWRTMMSYNEQFFGPGTRLTVL.

The CDR3 sequence is CASSSRDRSSYEQYF. Written as DNA, the CDR3 is TGTGCCAGCAGCTCCCGGGACCGGAGCTCCTACGAGCAGTACTTC. The chain links TRBV7-8 to TRBJ2-7; perhaps D is TRBD1 or TRBD2 (5 bases each). This CDR3 contains 15 residues. The V end lost 4 bases, the J end lost 0 bases, and 13 bases lay between the germline ends. CDR1 is SGHVS, CDR2 FQNEAQ, per germline.

CDR3 protein: CATSEPDKPFGSYTF. The CDR3 DNA sequence: TGTGCCACCAGTGAGCCCGACAAGCCCTTCGGTAGCTACACCTTC. V usage is TRBV24-1 and J usage is TRBJ1-2, with no clear D. The CDR3 is 15 residues long. The germline V and J ends were trimmed by 4 bases and 9 bases, with 20 bases remaining between them. Germline V gene lookup returns CDR1 KGHDR and CDR2 SFDVKD.

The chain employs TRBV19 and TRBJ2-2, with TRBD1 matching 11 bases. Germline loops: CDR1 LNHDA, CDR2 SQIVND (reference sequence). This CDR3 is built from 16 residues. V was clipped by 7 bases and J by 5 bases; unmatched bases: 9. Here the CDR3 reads CASTNLGQGATGELFF. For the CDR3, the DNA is TGTGCCAGTACCAACCTTGGACAGGGGGCGACCGGGGAGCTGTTTTTT.

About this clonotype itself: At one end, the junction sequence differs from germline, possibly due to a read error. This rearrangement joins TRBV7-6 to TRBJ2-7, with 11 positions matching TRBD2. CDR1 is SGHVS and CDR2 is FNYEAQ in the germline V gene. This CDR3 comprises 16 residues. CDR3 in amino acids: CASSLVGTSGTYVQYF. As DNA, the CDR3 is TGTGCCAGCAGCTTAGTCGGGACTAGCGGTACCTACGTGCAGTACTTC.

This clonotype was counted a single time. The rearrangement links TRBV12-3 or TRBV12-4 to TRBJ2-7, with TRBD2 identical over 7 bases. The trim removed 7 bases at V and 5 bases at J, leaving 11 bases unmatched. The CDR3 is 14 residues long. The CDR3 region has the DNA TGTGCCAGCACCCTAATGGCGGGAGAAAACGAGCAGTACTTC. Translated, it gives CASTLMAGENEQYF.

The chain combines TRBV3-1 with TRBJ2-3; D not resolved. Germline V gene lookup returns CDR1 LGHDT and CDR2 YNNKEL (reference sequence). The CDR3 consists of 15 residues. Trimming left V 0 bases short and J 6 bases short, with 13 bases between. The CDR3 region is CASSQELVPRDTQYF. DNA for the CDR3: TGTGCCAGCAGCCAAGAACTCGTCCCGAGGGATACGCAGTATTTT.

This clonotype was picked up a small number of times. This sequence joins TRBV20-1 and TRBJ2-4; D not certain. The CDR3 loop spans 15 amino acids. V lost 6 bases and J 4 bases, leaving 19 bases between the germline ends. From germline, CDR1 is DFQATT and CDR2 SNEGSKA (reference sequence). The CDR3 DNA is TGCAGTGCAAGGGCCCACTATCCCCCAAAAAACATTCAGTACTTC. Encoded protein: CSARAHYPPKNIQYF.

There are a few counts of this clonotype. The CDR3 region is CATSDLGRGTNTGELFF. The CDR3 DNA reads TGTGCCACCAGTGATTTGGGCAGGGGGACCAACACCGGGGAGCTGTTTTTT. The V call is TRBV24-1, the J call TRBJ2-2, with TRBD1 matching 7 bases. This CDR3 region has 17 residues. J lost 2 bases, V lost 0 bases, and 5 bases had no gene match. Germline values: CDR1 KGHDR, CDR2 SFDVKD.

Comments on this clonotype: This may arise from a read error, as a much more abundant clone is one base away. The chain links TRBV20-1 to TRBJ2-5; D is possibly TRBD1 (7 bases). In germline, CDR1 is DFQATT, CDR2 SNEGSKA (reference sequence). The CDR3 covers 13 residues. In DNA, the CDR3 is TGCAATGCTAGGGGGGACAGCCACGAGACCCAGTACTTC. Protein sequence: CNARGDSHETQYF.

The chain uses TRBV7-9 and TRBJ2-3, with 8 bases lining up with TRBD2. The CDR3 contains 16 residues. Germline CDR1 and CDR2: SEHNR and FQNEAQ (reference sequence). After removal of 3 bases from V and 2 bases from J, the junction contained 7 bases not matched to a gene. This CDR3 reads CASSLGLAGITDTQYF. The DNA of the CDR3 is TGTGCCAGCAGCTTGGGGCTAGCGGGTATCACAGATACGCAGTATTTT. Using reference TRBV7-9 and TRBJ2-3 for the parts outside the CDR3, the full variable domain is DTGVSQNPRHKITKRGQNVTFRCDPISEHNRLYWYRQTLGQGPEFLTYFQNEAQLEKSRLLSDRFSAERPKGSFSTLEIQRTEQGDSAMYLCASSLGLAGITDTQYFGPGTRLTVL.

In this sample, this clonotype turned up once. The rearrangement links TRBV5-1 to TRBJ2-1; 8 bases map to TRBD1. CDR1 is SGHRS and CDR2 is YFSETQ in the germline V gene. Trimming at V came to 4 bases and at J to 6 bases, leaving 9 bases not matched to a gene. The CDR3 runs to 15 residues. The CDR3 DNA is TGCGCCAGCAGCAACGAACCGGGACAGGTCAATGAGCAGTTCTTC. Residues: CASSNEPGQVNEQFF.

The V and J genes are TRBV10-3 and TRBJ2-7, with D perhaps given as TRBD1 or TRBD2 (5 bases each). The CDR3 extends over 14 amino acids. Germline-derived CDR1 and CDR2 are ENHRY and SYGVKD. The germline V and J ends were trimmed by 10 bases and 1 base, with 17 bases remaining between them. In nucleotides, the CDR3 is TGTGCCACCGCTCATGGGACGGATTCCTACGAGCAGTACTTC. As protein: CATAHGTDSYEQYF.

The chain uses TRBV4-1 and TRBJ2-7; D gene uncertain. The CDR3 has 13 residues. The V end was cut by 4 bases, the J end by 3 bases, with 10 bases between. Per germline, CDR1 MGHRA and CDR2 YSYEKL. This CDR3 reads CASSPDGDYEQYF. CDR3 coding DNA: TGCGCCAGCAGCCCAGACGGAGACTACGAGCAGTACTTC.

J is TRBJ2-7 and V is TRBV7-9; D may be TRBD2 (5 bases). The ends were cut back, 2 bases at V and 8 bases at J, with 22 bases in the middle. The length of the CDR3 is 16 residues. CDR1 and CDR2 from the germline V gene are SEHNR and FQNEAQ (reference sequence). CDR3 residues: CASSLWELGLRVKQYF. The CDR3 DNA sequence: TGTGCCAGCAGCTTATGGGAGTTAGGGTTAAGGGTTAAGCAGTACTTC.

CDR3 protein: CASSLFRVDSYNEQFF. The DNA for the CDR3 is TGTGCCAGCAGTTTATTCCGAGTTGATTCCTACAATGAGCAGTTCTTC. The chain links TRBV12-3 or TRBV12-4 to TRBJ2-1; D is unresolved. The CDR3 consists of 16 residues. Trimming cost V 2 bases and J 1 base, with 12 bases left between them.

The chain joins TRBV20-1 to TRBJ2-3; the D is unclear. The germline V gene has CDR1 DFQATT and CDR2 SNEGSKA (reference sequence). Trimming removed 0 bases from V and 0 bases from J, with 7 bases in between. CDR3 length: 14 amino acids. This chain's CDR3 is CSARDGSSTDTQYF. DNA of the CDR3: TGCAGTGCTAGAGACGGGTCTAGCACAGATACGCAGTATTTT.

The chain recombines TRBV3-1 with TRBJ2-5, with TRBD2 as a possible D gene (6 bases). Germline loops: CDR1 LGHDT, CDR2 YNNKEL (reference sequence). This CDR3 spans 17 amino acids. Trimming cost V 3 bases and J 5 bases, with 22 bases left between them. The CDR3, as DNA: TGTGCCAGCAGCCATTTTCCCGCGGGCCAAGGAGGGGAGACCCAGTACTTC. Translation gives CASSHFPAGQGGETQYF.

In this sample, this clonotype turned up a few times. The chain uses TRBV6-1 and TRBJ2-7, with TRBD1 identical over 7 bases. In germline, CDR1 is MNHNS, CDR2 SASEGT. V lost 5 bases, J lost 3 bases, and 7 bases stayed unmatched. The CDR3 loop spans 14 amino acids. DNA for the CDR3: TGTGCCAGCAGTCTTATTAGACAGGGCTACGAGCAGTACTTC. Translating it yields CASSLIRQGYEQYF.

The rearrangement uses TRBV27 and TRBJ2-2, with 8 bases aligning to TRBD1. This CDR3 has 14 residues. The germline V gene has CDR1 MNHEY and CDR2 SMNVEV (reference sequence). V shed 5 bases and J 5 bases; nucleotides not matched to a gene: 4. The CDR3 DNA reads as TGTGCCAGCAGTCAATGGACAGGGACCGGGGAGCTGTTTTTT. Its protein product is CASSQWTGTGELFF.

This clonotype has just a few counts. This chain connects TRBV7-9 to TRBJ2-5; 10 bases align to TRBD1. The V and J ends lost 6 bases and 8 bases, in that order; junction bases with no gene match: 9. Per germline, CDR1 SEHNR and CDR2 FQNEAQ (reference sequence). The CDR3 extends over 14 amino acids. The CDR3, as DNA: TGTGCCAGCAGAGATACCGGGACAGGGGATACCCAGTACTTC. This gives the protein CASRDTGTGDTQYF.

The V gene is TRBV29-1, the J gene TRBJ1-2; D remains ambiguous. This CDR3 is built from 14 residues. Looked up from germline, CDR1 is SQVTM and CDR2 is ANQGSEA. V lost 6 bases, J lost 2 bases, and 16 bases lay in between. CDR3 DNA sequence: TGCAGCGTATTACCCCAGGTGGGGAACTATGGCTACACCTTC. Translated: CSVLPQVGNYGYTF.